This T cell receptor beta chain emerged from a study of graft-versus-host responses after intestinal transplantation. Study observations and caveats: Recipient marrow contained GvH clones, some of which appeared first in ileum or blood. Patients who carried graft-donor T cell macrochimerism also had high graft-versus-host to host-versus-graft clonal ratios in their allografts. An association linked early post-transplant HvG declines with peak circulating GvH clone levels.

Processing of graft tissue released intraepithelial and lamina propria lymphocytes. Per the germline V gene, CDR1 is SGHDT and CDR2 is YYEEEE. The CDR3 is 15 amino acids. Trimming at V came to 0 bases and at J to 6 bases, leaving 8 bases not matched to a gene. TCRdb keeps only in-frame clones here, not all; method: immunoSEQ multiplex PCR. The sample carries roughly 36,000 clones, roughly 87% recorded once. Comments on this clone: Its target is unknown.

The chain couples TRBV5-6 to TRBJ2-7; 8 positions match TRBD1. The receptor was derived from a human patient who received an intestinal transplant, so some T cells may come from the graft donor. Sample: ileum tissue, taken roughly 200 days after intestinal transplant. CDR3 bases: TGTGCCAGCAGCTTGGGTGGGACAGGCTCTCGCGAGCAGTACTTC. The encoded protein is CASSLGGTGSREQYF. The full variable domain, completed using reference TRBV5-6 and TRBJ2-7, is DAGVTQSPTHLIKTRGQQVTLRCSPKSGHDTVSWYQQALGQGPQFIFQYYEEEERQRGNFPDRFSGHQFPNYSSELNVNALLLGDSALYLCASSLGGTGSREQYFGPGTRLTVT.